The 12 T cell receptor beta chains below were found in one sample sequenced in a study of cytomegalovirus exposure and HLA in healthy donors. 13 Jbeta primers and 60 Vbeta primers were used for the PCR. Some clones are missing from TCRdb's copy, which holds only in-frame ones; the method was immunoSEQ multiplex PCR. The sample yields around 140,000 clones, more than 70% seen once. The sequencing sample was made of PBMCs. The source of these receptors is a man between 45 and 60 years old in good health and CMV-seronegative.

Here the CDR3 DNA reads TGTGCCAGCAGTGAGGCAGGGGGCCCGTACGAGCAGTACTTC. This sequence encodes CASSEAGGPYEQYF. The rearrangement uses TRBV6-1 and TRBJ2-7, with 8 bases aligning to TRBD1. The J segment lost 4 bases and the V segment lost 3 bases, leaving 5 bases of the junction unmatched. The V gene's germline CDR1 is MNHNS and CDR2 SASEGT. This CDR3 is 14 amino acids long.

The chain combines TRBV6-1 with TRBJ2-3; perhaps TRBD1 as D (5 bases). Germline CDR1 MNHNS, CDR2 SASEGT. The CDR3 spans 14 residues. Trimming shortened V by 4 bases and J by 2 bases, and 10 bases separated the two germline ends. The CDR3: CASSARQTTDTQYF. In DNA form, the CDR3 reads TGTGCCAGCAGTGCCCGACAGACCACAGATACGCAGTATTTT.

This clone was counted between two and nine times. This chain joins TRBV5-4 and TRBJ2-7, with 11 nucleotides matching TRBD1. The CDR3 contains 15 residues. The junction had 5 bases not matched to a gene; V was cut back by 4 bases and J by 2 bases. The V gene's germline CDR1 is SGHNT and CDR2 YYREEE (reference sequence). The CDR3 DNA is TGTGCCAGCAGCCAGGGACAGGGGGTTACCTACGAGCAGTACTTC. It codes for CASSQGQGVTYEQYF.

The chain employs TRBV12-5 and TRBJ2-3, with D perhaps TRBD2 (6 bases). Trimming took off 2 bases at V and 4 bases at J, with 13 bases between the two ends. Per the germline V gene, CDR1 is LGHNT and CDR2 is FRNRAP. CDR3 length: 15 amino acids. DNA for the CDR3: TGTGCTAGTGGTTTGCGGGGCGGGATGCCAGATACGCAGTATTTT. Its protein is CASGLRGGMPDTQYF.

The chain carries TRBV6-1 and TRBJ1-1; D is possibly TRBD1 (6 bases). Germline V gives CDR1 MNHNS, CDR2 SASEGT. The CDR3 is 12 amino acids. The V end lost 3 bases, the J end lost 9 bases, and 11 bases lay between the germline ends. The DNA for the CDR3 is TGTGCCAGCAGTGACGGGACACAGAAAGCTTTCTTT. Its protein is CASSDGTQKAFF.

The chain recombines TRBV6-5 with TRBJ2-3; D ambiguous. The germline CDR1 and CDR2 sequences are MNHEY and SVGAGI. With 5 bases removed from V and 1 base from J, the gap between germline ends came to 7 bases. This CDR3 is 13 amino acids long. The CDR3 DNA is TGTGCCAGCAGTAATAGTGGCACAGATACGCAGTATTTT. Protein product: CASSNSGTDTQYF.

This clone was seen just once. The gene calls are TRBV5-1 and TRBJ1-2; 9 bases are a match to TRBD1. CDR3 size: 12 residues. The germline gives CDR1 SGHRS, CDR2 YFSETQ. V shed 3 bases, J shed 7 bases, and the junction held 1 base outside the gene matches. The CDR3 DNA reads as TGCGCCAGCAGCTGGGACAGGGCTGGCTACACCTTC. Its protein is CASSWDRAGYTF. The whole variable domain, filled in from reference TRBV5-1 and TRBJ1-2, reads KAGVTQTPRYLIKTRGQQVTLSCSPISGHRSVSWYQQTPGQGLQFLFEYFSETQRNKGNFPGRFSGRQFSNSRSEMNVSTLELGDSALYLCASSWDRAGYTFGSGTRLTVV.

The rearrangement uses TRBV2 and TRBJ2-1; no reliable D call. V lost 4 bases to trimming and J lost 5 bases, with 9 bases between them. CDR1 SNHLY and CDR2 FYNNEI come from the germline V gene. This CDR3 is 13 amino acids long. For the CDR3, the DNA is TGTGCCAGCAGTGCGGCCAGCGACAATGAGCAGTTCTTC. Its translation: CASSAASDNEQFF.

J is TRBJ1-1 and V is TRBV6-5; 10 nucleotides align to TRBD1. Germline V gene data show CDR1 as MNHEY and CDR2 as SVGAGI. The V segment lost 2 bases and the J segment 6 bases; nucleotides outside the gene matches: 9. The CDR3 length is 16 residues. The CDR3 DNA follows: TGTGCCAGCAGTTACATTAGGACAGGGGGGAAGGCTGAAGCTTTCTTT. Translation gives CASSYIRTGGKAEAFF.

The V and J genes are TRBV5-1 and TRBJ2-2; 12 bases line up with TRBD2. Germline values: CDR1 SGHRS, CDR2 YFSETQ. There are 16 residues in the CDR3. Unmatched junction bases numbered 2, after V lost 4 bases and J lost 1 base. In DNA form, the CDR3 reads TGCGCCAGCAGCCCTAGCGGGAGGGAGAACACCGGGGAGCTGTTTTTT. This encodes CASSPSGRENTGELFF. Filled out from reference TRBV5-1 and TRBJ2-2, the complete variable domain reads KAGVTQTPRYLIKTRGQQVTLSCSPISGHRSVSWYQQTPGQGLQFLFEYFSETQRNKGNFPGRFSGRQFSNSRSEMNVSTLELGDSALYLCASSPSGRENTGELFFGEGSRLTVL.

V gene TRBV6-1 combines with J gene TRBJ2-5; the match to TRBD2 covers 8 bases. The V gene end was trimmed by 3 bases and the J gene end by 5 bases; junction bases not matched to a gene: 8. CDR1 is MNHNS, CDR2 SASEGT, per germline. The CDR3 runs to 15 residues. Written as DNA, the CDR3 is TGTGCCAGCAGTGACGTCGGGAGGGCCGGGGAGACCCAGTACTTC. Its translation is CASSDVGRAGETQYF.

This chain uses TRBV2 with TRBJ2-1, with 8 bases lining up with TRBD2. This CDR3 has 15 amino acids. J gave up 2 bases and V 6 bases, and 6 bases lay outside the gene matches. Germline V gene sequence: CDR1 SNHLY, CDR2 FYNNEI. The CDR3 sequence: CASSPELAAYNEQFF. The CDR3 region has the DNA TGTGCCAGCAGCCCTGAACTAGCGGCCTACAATGAGCAGTTCTTC. Drawing the rest from reference TRBV2 and TRBJ2-1, the complete variable domain is EPEVTQTPSHQVTQMGQEVILRCVPISNHLYFYWYRQILGQKVEFLVSFYNNEISEKSEIFDDQFSVERPDGSNFTLKIRSTKLEDSAMYFCASSPELAAYNEQFFGPGTRLTVL.